Listed here are 19 T cell receptor beta chains from one sample, sequenced in a study of chemoradiotherapy in HPV16-positive cancers. TCRdb keeps only in-frame clones here, not all; method: immunoSEQ multiplex PCR. The sample shows some 5,600 clones, more than 65% of them seen only once. The input for sequencing was tumor tissue, taken from a patient who underwent chemoradiotherapy. All receptors derive from a human donor with HPV-associated anogenital cancer.

The chain links TRBV18 to TRBJ1-4; D is unclear. With 5 bases removed from V and 4 bases from J, the gap between germline ends came to 14 bases. Germline values: CDR1 KGHSH, CDR2 LQKENI. This CDR3 region has 15 residues. For the CDR3, the DNA is TGTGCCAGCTCATTAGACCACCCTCTTAATGAAAAACTGTTTTTT. Its protein product is CASSLDHPLNEKLFF.

The chain joins TRBV5-6 to TRBJ2-4; D is perhaps TRBD1 (5 bases). The CDR3 has 14 residues. Germline-derived CDR1 and CDR2 are SGHDT and YYEEEE. V lost 0 bases, J lost 8 bases, and 12 bases lay in between. CDR3 amino acids: CASSLATGPDIQYF. Here the CDR3 DNA reads TGTGCCAGCAGCTTGGCCACAGGCCCCGACATTCAGTACTTC.

This sequence joins TRBV7-2 and TRBJ2-1; D is unresolved. The germline V and J ends were trimmed by 4 bases and 10 bases, with 14 bases remaining between them. The CDR3 is made up of 13 amino acids. Germline V gives CDR1 SGHTA, CDR2 FQGNSA. The CDR3 spells CASSSMRSVEQFF. The CDR3 DNA follows: TGTGCCAGCAGCTCGATGAGGAGCGTAGAGCAGTTCTTC.

This sequence joins TRBV30 and TRBJ2-1; no clear D gene. Germline values: CDR1 GTSNPN, CDR2 SVGIG (reference sequence). The V and J ends lost 0 bases and 7 bases respectively, with 4 bases between them. This CDR3 is 11 amino acids long. This CDR3 is CAWSVLNEQFF. The CDR3 DNA follows: TGTGCCTGGAGTGTACTGAATGAGCAGTTCTTC.

The rearrangement joins TRBV7-9 to TRBJ1-1; D may be TRBD1 (5 bases). Germline CDR1 reads SEHNR; CDR2 reads FQNEAQ (reference sequence). This CDR3 contains 14 residues. V was shortened by 3 bases and J by 8 bases, with 16 bases between the two germline ends. The DNA for the CDR3 is TGTGCCAGCAGCTTTGATTCCCCCTCAGGGGAAGCTTTCTTT. It is translated as CASSFDSPSGEAFF. The complete variable domain, with remaining parts taken from reference TRBV7-9 and TRBJ1-1, reads DTGVSQNPRHKITKRGQNVTFRCDPISEHNRLYWYRQTLGQGPEFLTYFQNEAQLEKSRLLSDRFSAERPKGSFSTLEIQRTEQGDSAMYLCASSFDSPSGEAFFGQGTRLTVV.

The CDR3 region has the DNA TGTGCCAGCAGCCGGACGACAGGAGCCAACACCGGGGAGCTGTTTTTT. This gives the protein CASSRTTGANTGELFF. The rearrangement joins TRBV7-2 to TRBJ2-2; possibly TRBD1 for D (6 bases). Germline CDR1 is SGHTA and CDR2 is FQGNSA. Trimming removed 5 bases from V and 2 bases from J, with 15 bases in between. The CDR3 sequence is 16 residues long.

This clone was seen once. The chain uses TRBV7-9 and TRBJ1-1; 10 bases align to TRBD1. The CDR3 has 17 residues. V shed 5 bases and J 0 bases; nucleotides not matched to a gene: 9. Germline V gene lookup returns CDR1 SEHNR and CDR2 FQNEAQ (reference sequence). The CDR3 sequence: CASSIRGQGPVNTEAFF. The CDR3 region has the DNA TGTGCCAGCAGCATACGGGGACAGGGGCCGGTGAACACTGAAGCTTTCTTT.

This clone was seen once. The rearrangement links TRBV6-6 to TRBJ1-1, with D maybe TRBD1 (6 bases). V lost 5 bases, J lost 7 bases, and 14 bases lay in between. Germline values: CDR1 MNHNY, CDR2 SVGAGI (reference sequence). The CDR3 runs to 13 residues. CDR3 loop: CASSLDSRFEAFF. The CDR3 nucleotides read TGTGCCAGCAGTCTGGACAGCAGATTTGAAGCTTTCTTT.

This clone was recorded once. The chain carries TRBV29-1 and TRBJ1-1; tentatively, D is TRBD1 (5 bases). CDR3 length: 13 residues. Germline-derived CDR1 and CDR2 are SQVTM and ANQGSEA. V lost 7 bases to trimming and J lost 3 bases, with 15 bases between them. The CDR3 sequence: CSASAQVDTEAFF. The CDR3 DNA sequence: TGCAGCGCCAGTGCACAGGTGGACACTGAAGCTTTCTTT.

The CDR3 nucleotides read TGTGCCACCAGCAGAGAAGGAGGGACTGGACAGGGCGCCTATGGCTACACCTTC. Translating gives CATSREGGTGQGAYGYTF. The chain has TRBV15 and TRBJ1-2; 8 bases match TRBD1. V shed 0 bases and J 4 bases; nucleotides not matched to a gene: 13. From germline, CDR1 is LNHNV and CDR2 YYDKDF (reference sequence). The CDR3 is 18 amino acids.

V usage is TRBV4-1 and J usage is TRBJ1-1, with D unclear. Trimming removed 0 bases from V and 8 bases from J, with 16 bases in between. The CDR3 spans 15 residues. Germline V lookup: CDR1 MGHRA, CDR2 YSYEKL. The CDR3 DNA reads TGCGCCAGCAGCCAAGACCTTGGCCCACAAAGGGAAGCTTTCTTT. This codes for CASSQDLGPQREAFF.

The chain has TRBV6-6 and TRBJ2-1; TRBD2 matches 12 bases. Trimming at V came to 5 bases and at J to 6 bases, leaving 5 bases not matched to a gene. CDR3 length: 15 residues. CDR1 is MNHNY, CDR2 SVGAGI, per germline (reference sequence). This CDR3 is CASSPTLAGGNEQFF. The CDR3 nucleotides read TGTGCCAGCAGTCCCACACTAGCGGGGGGCAATGAGCAGTTCTTC.

The chain combines TRBV25-1 with TRBJ2-7, with D possibly TRBD1 on 6 matching bases. The V end was cut by 7 bases, the J end by 1 base, with 14 bases between. Germline V gene data show CDR1 as MGHDK and CDR2 as SYGVNS. The CDR3 spans 14 residues. The CDR3 DNA is TGTGCCAGCAAAGGATTACAGGGATCCTACGAGCAGTACTTC. It yields the protein CASKGLQGSYEQYF.

The rearrangement links TRBV1 to TRBJ2-3; the tabulated D call, TRBD1, remains unverified against the DNA. TRBV1 is shown as a pseudogene. This CDR3 is 17 amino acids long. The chain's CDR3 is CTSSQDPGRGPSDTQYF. For the CDR3, the DNA is TGCACCAGCAGCCAAGATCCAGGCAGGGGGCCCTCAGATACGCAGTATTTT.

This rearrangement joins TRBV4-2 to TRBJ1-1; the D is unclear. The CDR3 is made up of 15 amino acids. Germline V gene data show CDR1 as LGHNA and CDR2 as YNFKEQ. V was shortened by 1 base and J by 0 bases, with 9 bases between the two germline ends. The CDR3 DNA follows: TGTGCCAGCAGCCAAGGGGCAACCATGAACACTGAAGCTTTCTTT. Amino acid sequence: CASSQGATMNTEAFF.

This chain joins TRBV7-2 and TRBJ1-4; D gene unclear. This CDR3 has 15 residues. V was pared by 5 bases and J by 3 bases, with 13 bases between. CDR1 is SGHTA, CDR2 FQGNSA, per germline. Here the CDR3 reads CASSRSVGSNEKLFF. CDR3 DNA sequence: TGTGCCAGCAGCCGGAGCGTGGGATCTAATGAAAAACTGTTTTTT.

The chain joins TRBV7-9 to TRBJ1-1; the D is unclear. Trimming took off 8 bases at V and 0 bases at J, with 7 bases between the two ends. CDR3 length: 12 amino acids. From germline, CDR1 is SEHNR and CDR2 FQNEAQ (reference sequence). This chain's CDR3 is CASGTMNTEAFF. In DNA form, the CDR3 reads TGTGCCAGCGGCACTATGAACACTGAAGCTTTCTTT. Supplemented by reference TRBV7-9 and TRBJ1-1, the full variable domain reads DTGVSQNPRHKITKRGQNVTFRCDPISEHNRLYWYRQTLGQGPEFLTYFQNEAQLEKSRLLSDRFSAERPKGSFSTLEIQRTEQGDSAMYLCASGTMNTEAFFGQGTRLTVV.

V is TRBV19 and J is TRBJ2-3; D perhaps matches TRBD1 (6 bases). V gave up 4 bases and J gave up 2 bases, with 13 bases separating them. The CDR3 is 15 residues long. Germline V gives CDR1 LNHDA, CDR2 SQIVND (reference sequence). The CDR3 sequence is CASSTPRTVTDTQYF. Written as DNA, the CDR3 is TGTGCCAGTAGTACCCCCCGGACAGTCACAGATACGCAGTATTTT.

This clone was recorded a few times. This chain joins TRBV28 and TRBJ1-5, with D possibly TRBD1 on 5 matching bases. Per germline, CDR1 MDHEN and CDR2 SYDVKM. Trimming took off 8 bases at V and 6 bases at J, with 14 bases between the two ends. This CDR3 region has 13 residues. The CDR3 DNA sequence: TGTGCCAGCGGAGGAGGGGCAGGTCAGCCCCAGCATTTT. Protein product: CASGGGAGQPQHF.